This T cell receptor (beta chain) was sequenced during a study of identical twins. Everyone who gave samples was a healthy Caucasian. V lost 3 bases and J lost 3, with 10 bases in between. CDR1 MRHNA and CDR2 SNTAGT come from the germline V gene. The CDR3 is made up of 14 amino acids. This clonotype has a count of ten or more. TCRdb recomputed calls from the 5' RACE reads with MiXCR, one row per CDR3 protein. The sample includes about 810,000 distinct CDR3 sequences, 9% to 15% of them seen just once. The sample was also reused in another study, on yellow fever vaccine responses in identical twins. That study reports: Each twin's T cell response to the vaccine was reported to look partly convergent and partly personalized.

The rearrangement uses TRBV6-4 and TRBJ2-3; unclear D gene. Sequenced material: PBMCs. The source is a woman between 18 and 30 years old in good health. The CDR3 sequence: CASSEGGETDTQYF. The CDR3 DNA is TGTGCCAGCAGTGAAGGCGGTGAGACAGATACGCAGTATTTT.